This TCR beta chain was captured by sequencing in a study of T cell repertoires in cytomegalovirus infection (dated by TCRdb to the late 2010s). General notes on the study: Donor HLA type was relevant to the analysis, as public TCR beta signatures indicated carriage of CMV infection together with the matching HLA type.

The study at large found these results: In both this cohort and an independent cohort of 352 donors, the cumulative frequency of public TCR beta family members distinguished carriers of CMV infection plus the relevant HLA type. The ex vivo response was dominated by HLA-C-restricted CMV-specific TCR beta clonotypes, which also provided the single most frequent clonotype in two of eight donors.

V is shortened by 3 bases, J by 3 bases, and the region joining them spans 9 bases. The germline V gene gives CDR1 as SGHTA and CDR2 as FQGNSA. The CDR3 numbers 13 residues from cysteine through phenylalanine. CDR3 DNA is the only sequence kept; it has 39 bases, read in frame from the first base. Sequencing was carried out with an Illumina HiSeq 1500. TCRdb itself trimmed the public reads at Q25 with fastp, ran MiXCR and retained productive beta chains. A single entry per CDR3 protein holds the most common genes and DNA from its merged rows. The sample records hundreds of thousands of distinct CDR3 sequences, roughly a sixth of which are singletons. 12% of the sample lies in the top ten. This clonotype was recorded many times. Its antigen specificity is not known. Base qualities are missing; no much larger clone stands one base away.

The sequence was collected from a human donor in good health (CMV status not recorded). Some clones in this sample may be carry-over from other donors' samples. The chain uses TRBV7-2 and TRBJ2-7; no D gene can be assigned with confidence. The sample was PBMCs. The CDR3 protein: CASSFSILYEQYF. The DNA reads TGTGCCAGCAGCTTCAGTATCCTCTACGAGCAGTACTTC.